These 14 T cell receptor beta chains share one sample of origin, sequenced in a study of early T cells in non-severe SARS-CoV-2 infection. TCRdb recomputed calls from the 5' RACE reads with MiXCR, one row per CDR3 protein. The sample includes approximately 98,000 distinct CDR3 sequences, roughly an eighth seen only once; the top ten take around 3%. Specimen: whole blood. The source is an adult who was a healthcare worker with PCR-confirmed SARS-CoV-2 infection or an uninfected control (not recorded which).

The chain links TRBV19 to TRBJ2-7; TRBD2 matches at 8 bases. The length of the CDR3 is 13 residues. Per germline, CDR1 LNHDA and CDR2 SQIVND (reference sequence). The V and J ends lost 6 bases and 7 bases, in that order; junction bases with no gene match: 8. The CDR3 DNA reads TGTGCCAGTAGCCAAACCGGGACTAGAGAGCAGTACTTC. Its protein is CASSQTGTREQYF.

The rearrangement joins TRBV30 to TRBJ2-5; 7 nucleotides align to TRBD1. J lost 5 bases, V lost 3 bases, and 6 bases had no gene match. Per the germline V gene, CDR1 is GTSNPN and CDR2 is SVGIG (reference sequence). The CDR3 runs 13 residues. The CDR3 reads CAWSRGTAETQYF. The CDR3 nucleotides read TGTGCCTGGAGCAGGGGGACCGCGGAGACCCAGTACTTC.

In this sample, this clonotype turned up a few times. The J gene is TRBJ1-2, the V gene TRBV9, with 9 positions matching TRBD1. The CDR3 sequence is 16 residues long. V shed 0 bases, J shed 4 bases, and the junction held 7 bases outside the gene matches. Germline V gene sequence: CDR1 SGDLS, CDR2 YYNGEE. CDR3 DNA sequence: TGTGCCAGCAGCGTAGGAAGACAGGGGGTTCTCTATGGCTACACCTTC. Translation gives CASSVGRQGVLYGYTF.

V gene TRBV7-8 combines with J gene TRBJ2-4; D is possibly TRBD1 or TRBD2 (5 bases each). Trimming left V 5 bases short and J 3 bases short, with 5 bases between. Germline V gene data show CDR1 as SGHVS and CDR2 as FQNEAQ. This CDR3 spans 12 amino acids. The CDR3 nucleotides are TGTGCCAGCAGCGGGGGCAAAAACATTCAGTACTTC. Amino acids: CASSGGKNIQYF.

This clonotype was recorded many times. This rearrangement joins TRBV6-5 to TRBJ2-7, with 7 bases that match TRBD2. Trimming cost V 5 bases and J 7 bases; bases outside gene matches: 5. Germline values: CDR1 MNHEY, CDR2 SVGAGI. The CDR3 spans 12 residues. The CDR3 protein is CASSALGGEQYF. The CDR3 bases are TGTGCCAGCAGTGCACTCGGGGGGGAGCAGTACTTC.

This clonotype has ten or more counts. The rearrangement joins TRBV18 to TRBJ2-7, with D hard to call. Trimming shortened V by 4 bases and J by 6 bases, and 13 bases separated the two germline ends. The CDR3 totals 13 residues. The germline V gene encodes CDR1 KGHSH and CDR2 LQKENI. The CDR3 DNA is TGTGCCAGCTCACGAGAACAGCCGCCCGAGCAGTACTTC. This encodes CASSREQPPEQYF.

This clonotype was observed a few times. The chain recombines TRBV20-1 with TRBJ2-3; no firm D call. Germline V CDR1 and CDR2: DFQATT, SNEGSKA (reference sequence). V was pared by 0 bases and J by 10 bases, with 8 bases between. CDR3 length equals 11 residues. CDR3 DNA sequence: TGCAGTGCTAGAGACTTGACTTCGCAGTATTTT. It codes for CSARDLTSQYF.

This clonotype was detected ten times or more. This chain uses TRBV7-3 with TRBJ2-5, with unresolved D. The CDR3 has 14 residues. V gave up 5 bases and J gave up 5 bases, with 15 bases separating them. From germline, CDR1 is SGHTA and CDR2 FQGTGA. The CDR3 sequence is CASSLTPQSETQYF. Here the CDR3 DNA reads TGTGCCAGCAGCCTGACCCCCCAAAGCGAGACCCAGTACTTC.

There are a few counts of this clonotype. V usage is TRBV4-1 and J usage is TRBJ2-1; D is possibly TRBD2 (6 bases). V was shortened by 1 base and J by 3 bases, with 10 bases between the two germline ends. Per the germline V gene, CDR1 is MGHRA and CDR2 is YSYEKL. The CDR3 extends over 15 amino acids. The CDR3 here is CASSQGWGDYNEQFF. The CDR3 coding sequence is TGCGCCAGCAGCCAAGGGTGGGGGGACTACAATGAGCAGTTCTTC.

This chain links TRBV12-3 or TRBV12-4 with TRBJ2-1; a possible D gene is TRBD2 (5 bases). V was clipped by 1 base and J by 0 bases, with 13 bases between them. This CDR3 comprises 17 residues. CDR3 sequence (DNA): TGTGCCAGCAGTTTAGAGATGGGGAGTTCCTCCTACAATGAGCAGTTCTTC. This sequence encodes CASSLEMGSSSYNEQFF.

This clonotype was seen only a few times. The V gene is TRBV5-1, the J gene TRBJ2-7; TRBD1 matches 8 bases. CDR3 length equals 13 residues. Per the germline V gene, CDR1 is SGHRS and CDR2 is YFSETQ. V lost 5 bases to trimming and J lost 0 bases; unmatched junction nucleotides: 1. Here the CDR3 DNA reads TGCGCCAGCAGGACAGGGGTCTCCTACGAGCAGTACTTC. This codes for CASRTGVSYEQYF.

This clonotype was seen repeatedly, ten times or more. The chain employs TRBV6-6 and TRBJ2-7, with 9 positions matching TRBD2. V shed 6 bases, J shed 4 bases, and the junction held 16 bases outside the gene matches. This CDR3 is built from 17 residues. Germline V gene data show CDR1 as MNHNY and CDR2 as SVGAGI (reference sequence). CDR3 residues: CASRDPAQAGGLYEQYF. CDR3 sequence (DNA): TGTGCCAGCAGGGACCCCGCCCAAGCGGGGGGTTTGTACGAGCAGTACTTC.

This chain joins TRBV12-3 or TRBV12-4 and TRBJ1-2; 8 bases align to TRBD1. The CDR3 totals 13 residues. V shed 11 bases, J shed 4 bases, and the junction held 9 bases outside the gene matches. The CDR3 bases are TGTGCCTCAAACCCAGGGACAGGCTATGGCTACACCTTC. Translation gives CASNPGTGYGYTF.

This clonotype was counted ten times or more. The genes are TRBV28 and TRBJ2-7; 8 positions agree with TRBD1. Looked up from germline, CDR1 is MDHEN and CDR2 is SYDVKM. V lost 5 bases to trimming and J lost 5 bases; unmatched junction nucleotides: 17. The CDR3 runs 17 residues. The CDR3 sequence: CASSPAGWTGNYHEQYF. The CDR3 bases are TGTGCCAGCAGTCCCGCCGGATGGACAGGGAATTATCACGAGCAGTACTTC.